These 16 T cell receptor beta chains came from one sample sequenced in a study of shared clonotypes between healthy human individuals. Sequencing used immunoSEQ multiplex PCR; TCRdb keeps in-frame clones, though not all of them. This table has 950,000 to 1,100,000 clones, about four fifths appearing once. The sequencing input was memory CD4+ T cells from PBMCs. Subset reported: CD45RA-negative fraction. All receptors come from a man younger than 35 in good health. Some clones in this sample may be carry-over from other donors' samples.

This rearrangement joins TRBV29-1 to TRBJ2-7, with TRBD2 identical over 12 bases. Trimming cost V 3 bases and J 7 bases; bases outside gene matches: 4. The CDR3 length is 13 residues. Germline lookup yields CDR1 SQVTM and CDR2 ANQGSEA. CDR3 sequence reads: CSVETSGSREQYF. CDR3 in DNA: TGCAGCGTTGAGACTAGCGGGAGCAGGGAGCAGTACTTC.

This clone has just a few counts. This sequence joins TRBV7-2 and TRBJ2-7, with 12 bases fitting TRBD2. Per the germline V gene, CDR1 is SGHTA and CDR2 is FQGNSA. With V trimmed by 4 bases and J by 6 bases, 7 bases remained unmatched. The CDR3 length is 15 residues. The CDR3 is CASSSSGLAGTEQYF. The CDR3 nucleotides read TGTGCCAGCAGCTCGTCCGGACTAGCGGGAACCGAGCAGTACTTC.

This clone was counted a few times. The V gene is TRBV28, the J gene TRBJ2-3; a possible D gene is TRBD2 (6 bases). The germline V and J ends were trimmed by 10 bases and 3 bases, with 11 bases remaining between them. CDR3 length: 12 amino acids. The germline CDR1 and CDR2 sequences are MDHEN and SYDVKM. Here the CDR3 DNA reads TGTGCCACCCTTGGAGGGACAGATACGCAGTATTTT. It translates to CATLGGTDTQYF.

V and J are TRBV6-5 and TRBJ2-1, with no clear D. The CDR3 covers 13 residues. From germline, CDR1 is MNHEY and CDR2 SVGAGI. The germline V and J ends were trimmed by 6 bases and 8 bases, with 14 bases remaining between them. CDR3 amino acids: CASSPKIEDEQFF. The CDR3 DNA follows: TGTGCCAGCAGCCCCAAGATTGAGGATGAGCAGTTCTTC.

This clone was seen once. The V call is TRBV5-4, the J call TRBJ1-1, with D unclear. From germline, CDR1 is SGHNT and CDR2 YYREEE (reference sequence). This CDR3 comprises 13 residues. V lost 0 bases to trimming and J lost 3 bases, with 6 bases between them. The CDR3 loop reads CASSLAQHTEAFF. The CDR3 nucleotides are TGTGCCAGCAGCTTGGCCCAGCACACTGAAGCTTTCTTT.

V gene TRBV7-2 combines with J gene TRBJ2-5, with 13 bases aligning to TRBD2. The V and J ends lost 4 bases and 3 bases, in that order; junction bases with no gene match: 11. In germline, CDR1 is SGHTA, CDR2 FQGNSA. This CDR3 is built from 18 residues. The CDR3 DNA reads as TGTGCCAGCAGCTCCGGGATTACTAGCGGGAGGGCAAAAGAGACCCAGTACTTC. It specifies CASSSGITSGRAKETQYF.

With respect to this clone: A much larger clone lies a single base off, so this may be a read error. The chain links TRBV4-3 to TRBJ2-3; D gene unclear. The CDR3 is 14 residues long. Looked up from germline, CDR1 is LGHNA and CDR2 is YSLEER. The CDR3 coding sequence is TGCGCCAGCAGCCAAGATATCAGCACAGATACGCAGTGTTTT. Amino acid sequence: CASSQDISTDTQCF.

To note about this clone: This specimen includes other DNA sequences encoding the same CDR3. The chain employs TRBV2 and TRBJ1-1; 8 bases map to TRBD1. The CDR3 is 13 amino acids. V was pared by 6 bases and J by 4 bases, with 4 bases of the junction left unmatched. CDR1 and CDR2 (germline): SNHLY, FYNNEI. The CDR3 DNA reads TGTGCCAGCAGCGCGGACAGGGCCACTGAAGCTTTCTTT. This gives the protein CASSADRATEAFF.

This rearrangement joins TRBV6-6 to TRBJ1-2; D unresolved. V lost 3 bases and J 7 bases, leaving 12 bases between the germline ends. The CDR3 loop spans 13 amino acids. Germline values: CDR1 MNHNY, CDR2 SVGAGI (reference sequence). The CDR3 is CASSYRDLGGYTF. The CDR3 DNA sequence: TGTGCCAGCAGTTATAGGGATTTAGGTGGCTACACCTTC.

The V and J genes are TRBV6-6 and TRBJ1-5; weak D call: TRBD1 (5 bases). V was cut by 2 bases and J by 5 bases, with 13 bases left in between. The germline V gene has CDR1 MNHNY and CDR2 SVGAGI (reference sequence). This CDR3 spans 15 amino acids. The CDR3 loop reads CASSYPWGGDQPQHF. In DNA form, the CDR3 reads TGTGCCAGCAGTTACCCGTGGGGCGGAGATCAGCCCCAGCATTTT.

About this clone: Other nucleotide sequences in the sample specify the same CDR3. The chain carries TRBV7-9 and TRBJ2-1; possibly TRBD1 for D (5 bases). Trimming took 2 bases from V and 5 from J, leaving 7 bases between them. In germline, CDR1 is SEHNR, CDR2 FQNEAQ (reference sequence). The CDR3 length is 13 residues. Here the CDR3 DNA reads TGTGCCAGCAGCTTAACCAGGGACAATGAGCAGTTCTTC. Its translation: CASSLTRDNEQFF.

Concerning this clone: The sample has other DNA sequences that encode this CDR3 too. J is TRBJ2-3 and V is TRBV6-1; tentatively, D is TRBD2 (6 bases). Trimming stripped 2 bases from V and 3 bases from J, with 15 bases between. CDR1 MNHNS and CDR2 SASEGT come from the germline V gene. The CDR3 contains 16 residues. The CDR3 sequence is CASSESVAEPTDTQYF. CDR3 nucleotide sequence: TGTGCCAGCAGTGAATCGGTAGCGGAGCCAACAGATACGCAGTATTTT.

Ten or more counts support this clone. The V and J genes are TRBV6-1 and TRBJ2-5, with a weak D call TRBD1 (6 bases). The V gene lost 3 bases and the J gene lost 0 bases, with 11 bases spanning the gap. CDR3 length: 15 residues. Germline loops: CDR1 MNHNS, CDR2 SASEGT. CDR3 DNA sequence: TGTGCCAGCAGTGACAGGGGTTTATACCAAGAGACCCAGTACTTC. This gives the protein CASSDRGLYQETQYF.

A remark on this clone: In the same sample, other DNA sequences code for this CDR3. V usage is TRBV27 and J usage is TRBJ2-5; tentatively, D is TRBD2 (6 bases). This CDR3 has 14 amino acids. V lost 1 base and J 2 bases, leaving 8 bases between the germline ends. Germline CDR1 MNHEY, CDR2 SMNVEV (reference sequence). The CDR3 DNA follows: TGTGCCAGCAGTTTATACCGGGGGCAAGAGACCCAGTACTTC. Translating it yields CASSLYRGQETQYF.

The CDR3 bases are TGTGCCAGCAGTTTGATCCGGGACAGCTTCTATGGCTACACCTTC. Its translation: CASSLIRDSFYGYTF. V gene TRBV6-5 combines with J gene TRBJ1-2; TRBD1 matches at 7 bases. The CDR3 is 15 amino acids. The germline V gene has CDR1 MNHEY and CDR2 SVGAGI. The junction had 9 bases not matched to a gene; V was cut back by 4 bases and J by 4 bases.

V usage is TRBV7-3 and J usage is TRBJ2-7, with D perhaps matching TRBD1 or TRBD2 (5 bases each). Germline CDR1 reads SGHTA; CDR2 reads FQGTGA. V gave up 4 bases and J gave up 6 bases, with 10 bases separating them. This CDR3 is built from 12 residues. CDR3: CASSSAGTEQYF. The CDR3 bases are TGTGCCAGCAGCTCGGCAGGGACCGAGCAGTACTTC.